The clone carrying this T cell receptor (beta chain) turned up a few times. The sample comes from a study of patients and donors after allogeneic stem cell transplantation. Germline V CDR1 and CDR2: SGDLS, YYNGEE. The CDR3 has 16 residues. Trimming took 4 bases from V and 1 from J, leaving 17 bases between them. TCRdb used MiXCR to reprocess the RT-PCR reads, holding one entry per CDR3 protein. Here the sample spans approximately 200,000 distinct CDR3 sequences, roughly 15% being singletons. Source material: blood, either unsorted or a sorted T cell fraction (not recorded which). The rearrangement uses TRBV9 and TRBJ1-1, with D tentatively TRBD1 (5 bases). The receptor's source is a human donor who was either an allogeneic HSCT recipient or a stem cell or donor lymphocyte infusion donor (not recorded which). It is not recorded whose cells these are; they may come from a transplant donor. CDR3 nucleotides: TGTGCCAGCAGCTTAGGGTTGCTGGGGCGGAACACTGAAGCTTTCTTT. This sequence encodes CASSLGLLGRNTEAFF. Using reference TRBV9 and TRBJ1-1 for the parts outside the CDR3, the full variable domain is DSGVTQTPKHLITATGQRVTLRCSPRSGDLSVYWYQQSLDQGLQFLIQYYNGEERAKGNILERFSAQQFPDLHSELNLSSLELGDSALYFCASSLGLLGRNTEAFFGQGTRLTVV.